The 24 T cell receptor beta chains below were found in one sample sequenced in a study of shared clonotypes between healthy human individuals. Measured with immunoSEQ multiplex PCR; TCRdb has only the in-frame clones, and not every one. The sample has about 1.5 million clones; over 95% are singletons. Sequencing was done on a sample of naive CD4+ T cells sorted from blood. This sample's subset: CD45RA+ positively selected. All receptors come from a man under 40 in good health.

The chain employs TRBV21-1 and TRBJ1-5. TRBV21-1 corresponds to a pseudogene. CDR3 length equals 16 residues. The CDR3 nucleotides are TGTGCCAGCAGCGCGGCCTCACCCCGAGGCAATCAGCCCCAGCATTTT. Translating gives CASSAASPRGNQPQHF.

V is TRBV2 and J is TRBJ2-5; D call uncertain. V dropped 4 bases and J dropped 5 bases, with 11 bases sitting between them. Germline-derived CDR1 and CDR2 are SNHLY and FYNNEI. CDR3 length: 13 amino acids. The CDR3 DNA sequence: TGTGCCAGCAGTGGACCCATGGGGGAGACCCAGTACTTC. This gives the protein CASSGPMGETQYF.

V and J are TRBV20-1 and TRBJ1-1, with D hard to call. Germline lookup yields CDR1 DFQATT and CDR2 SNEGSKA (reference sequence). The CDR3 covers 11 residues. The ends were cut back, 0 bases at V and 7 bases at J, with 6 bases in the middle. CDR3 DNA: TGCAGTGCTAGAGATCGGTATGAAGCTTTCTTT. Translating gives CSARDRYEAFF.

V is TRBV7-9 and J is TRBJ2-5, with D possibly matching TRBD2 (5 bases). V was shortened by 5 bases and J by 4 bases, with 11 bases between the two germline ends. The CDR3 has 13 amino acids. CDR1 SEHNR and CDR2 FQNEAQ come from the germline V gene (reference sequence). CDR3 region: CASSRSEGETQYF. For the CDR3, the DNA is TGTGCCAGCAGCCGATCCGAGGGAGAGACCCAGTACTTC. The full variable domain, rest sourced from reference TRBV7-9 and TRBJ2-5, is DTGVSQNPRHKITKRGQNVTFRCDPISEHNRLYWYRQTLGQGPEFLTYFQNEAQLEKSRLLSDRFSAERPKGSFSTLEIQRTEQGDSAMYLCASSRSEGETQYFGPGTRLLVL.

Concerning this clone: In the same sample, other DNA sequences code for this CDR3. This sequence joins TRBV9 and TRBJ2-3, with 8 nucleotides matching TRBD2. Germline V gene lookup returns CDR1 SGDLS and CDR2 YYNGEE. The J segment lost 3 bases and the V segment lost 0 bases, leaving 3 bases of the junction unmatched. CDR3 length equals 15 residues. The CDR3 region is CASSVGASGTDTQYF. The CDR3 DNA follows: TGTGCCAGCAGCGTAGGGGCTAGCGGGACAGATACGCAGTATTTT.

The V and J genes are TRBV28 and TRBJ1-3, with TRBD1 matching over 10 bases. Trimming took 6 bases from V and 4 from J; bases not matched to a gene: 6. Germline lookup yields CDR1 MDHEN and CDR2 SYDVKM. The CDR3 has 15 residues. The CDR3 coding sequence is TGTGCCAGCAGGGGACAGGGGAAACCCGGAAACACCATATATTTT. Protein: CASRGQGKPGNTIYF.

The CDR3 sequence is CASSPRPGASNEQFF. The CDR3 nucleotides read TGTGCCAGCAGCCCGCGGCCGGGGGCCTCAAATGAGCAGTTCTTC. The J gene is TRBJ2-1, the V gene TRBV7-3; either TRBD1 or TRBD2 may supply D (6 bases each). This CDR3 is 15 amino acids long. Germline values: CDR1 SGHTA, CDR2 FQGTGA. V was clipped by 5 bases and J by 7 bases, with 18 bases between them.

The genes are TRBV29-1 and TRBJ2-1; D might be TRBD2 (5 bases). V lost 5 bases and J lost 6, with 8 bases in between. Germline CDR1 and CDR2: SQVTM and ANQGSEA. The CDR3 has 11 amino acids. The CDR3 sequence is CSVWAGNEQFF. The CDR3 DNA reads TGCAGCGTTTGGGCGGGCAATGAGCAGTTCTTC.

This chain joins TRBV9 and TRBJ1-1; D may be TRBD1 (5 bases). Between the trimmed V and J ends, which lost 3 bases and 4 bases, there was a span of 13 bases. In germline, CDR1 is SGDLS, CDR2 YYNGEE. The CDR3 consists of 14 residues. CDR3 sequence reads: CASSGGPEVTEAFF. CDR3 nucleotides: TGTGCCAGCAGCGGGGGACCGGAGGTCACTGAAGCTTTCTTT.

The rearrangement joins TRBV11-1 to TRBJ2-1; 14 nucleotides agree with TRBD2. V was clipped by 5 bases and J by 4 bases; unmatched bases: 4. Germline assignment: CDR1 SGHAT and CDR2 FQDESV (reference sequence). The CDR3 extends over 16 amino acids. CDR3 coding DNA: TGTGCCAGCAGCGCGGGACTAGCGGGAGTATACAATGAGCAGTTCTTC. It is translated as CASSAGLAGVYNEQFF.

The rearrangement uses TRBV18 and TRBJ2-7, with 11 positions matching TRBD2. Looked up from germline, CDR1 is KGHSH and CDR2 is LQKENI. J lost 0 bases, V lost 3 bases, and 7 bases had no gene match. This CDR3 comprises 17 residues. In DNA, the CDR3 is TGTGCCAGCTCACCGATTACTACTAGCGGGAGCTCCTACGAGCAGTACTTC. Protein: CASSPITTSGSSYEQYF.

The chain has TRBV10-3 and TRBJ2-7; perhaps TRBD2 as D (5 bases). Germline V gene sequence: CDR1 ENHRY, CDR2 SYGVKD. The CDR3 is made up of 13 amino acids. Trimming stripped 5 bases from V and 3 bases from J, with 11 bases between. Here the CDR3 reads CAISRTDNYEQYF. The DNA of the CDR3 is TGTGCCATCAGTAGGACTGATAACTACGAGCAGTACTTC.

The chain combines TRBV10-3 with TRBJ2-1; no reliable D call. V dropped 2 bases and J dropped 5 bases, with 22 bases sitting between them. CDR1 and CDR2 (germline): ENHRY, SYGVKD. The CDR3 loop spans 18 amino acids. The CDR3 DNA sequence: TGTGCCATCAGTGAGACCAGAAGGGATCGTGTGCGCGACAATGAGCAGTTCTTC. It yields the protein CAISETRRDRVRDNEQFF.

The gene calls are TRBV2 and TRBJ2-2; D uncertain. Germline V gene data show CDR1 as SNHLY and CDR2 as FYNNEI. The CDR3 has 11 residues. V was shortened by 2 bases and J by 10 bases, with 5 bases between the two germline ends. The CDR3 sequence is CASSELLELFF. The DNA of the CDR3 is TGTGCCAGCAGTGAATTATTGGAGCTGTTTTTT.

CDR3 DNA sequence: TGTGCCAGCAGCCCCGAAATCGGGGAGCAGTACTTC. Translating gives CASSPEIGEQYF. The chain joins TRBV7-9 to TRBJ2-7; D gene uncertain. This CDR3 contains 12 residues. The germline V and J ends were trimmed by 5 bases and 7 bases, with 12 bases remaining between them. The germline V gene has CDR1 SEHNR and CDR2 FQNEAQ (reference sequence).

The rearrangement links TRBV19 to TRBJ2-1; a weak D match, TRBD1 (5 bases). This CDR3 comprises 13 residues. Trimming stripped 4 bases from V and 5 bases from J, with 9 bases between. From germline, CDR1 is LNHDA and CDR2 SQIVND (reference sequence). CDR3 region: CASSTGFNNEQFF. CDR3 nucleotide sequence: TGTGCCAGTAGTACAGGGTTTAACAATGAGCAGTTCTTC.

The chain carries TRBV7-3 and TRBJ2-1, with a tentative D call TRBD2 (5 bases). V shed 1 base and J shed 6 bases, with 13 bases lying between them. CDR1 and CDR2 from the germline V gene are SGHTA and FQGTGA. This CDR3 spans 15 amino acids. This chain's CDR3 is CASSLSSTTGNEQFF. CDR3 coding DNA: TGTGCCAGCAGCTTAAGCTCGACTACCGGCAATGAGCAGTTCTTC. The whole variable domain, remainder taken from reference TRBV7-3 and TRBJ2-1, is GAGVSQTPSNKVTEKGKYVELRCDPISGHTALYWYRQSLGQGPEFLIYFQGTGAADDSGLPNDRFFAVRPEGSVSTLKIQRTERGDSAVYLCASSLSSTTGNEQFFGPGTRLTVL.

The chain employs TRBV2 and TRBJ1-4, with 8 positions matching TRBD1. Trimming took 7 bases from V and 6 from J; bases not matched to a gene: 7. There are 14 residues in the CDR3. CDR1 and CDR2 from the germline V gene are SNHLY and FYNNEI. The CDR3 protein is CASKQGVLDEKLFF. In nucleotides, the CDR3 is TGTGCCAGCAAACAGGGGGTCTTGGATGAAAAACTGTTTTTT.

This chain uses TRBV15 with TRBJ2-2; D is possibly TRBD2 (6 bases). There are 15 residues in the CDR3. From germline, CDR1 is LNHNV and CDR2 YYDKDF (reference sequence). V lost 1 base and J lost 3, with 9 bases in between. The CDR3: CATSRAGVYTGELFF. The CDR3 nucleotides are TGTGCCACCAGCAGAGCGGGAGTGTACACCGGGGAGCTGTTTTTT.

The gene calls are TRBV9 and TRBJ2-3, with 10 nucleotides matching TRBD1. Germline V lookup: CDR1 SGDLS, CDR2 YYNGEE. The junction had 4 bases not matched to a gene; V was cut back by 3 bases and J by 0 bases. CDR3 length: 16 amino acids. The CDR3: CASSGRTGGSTDTQYF. The CDR3 coding sequence is TGTGCCAGCAGCGGACGGACAGGGGGGAGCACAGATACGCAGTATTTT.

The chain links TRBV28 to TRBJ2-1, with 11 bases aligning to TRBD2. The CDR3 is made up of 17 amino acids. Trimming at V came to 6 bases and at J to 6 bases, leaving 13 bases not matched to a gene. Germline lookup yields CDR1 MDHEN and CDR2 SYDVKM. CDR3 loop: CASSIVGSGRVSNEQFF. The CDR3 DNA sequence: TGTGCCAGCAGCATTGTGGGTAGCGGGAGGGTTAGCAATGAGCAGTTCTTC.

This chain uses TRBV28 with TRBJ2-4; TRBD2 agrees at 9 bases. V shed 2 bases and J 12 bases; nucleotides not matched to a gene: 2. In germline, CDR1 is MDHEN, CDR2 SYDVKM. The CDR3 runs to 12 residues. The DNA of the CDR3 is TGTGCCAGCAGTTTAGTAGCGGGAGCTCAGTACTTC. Its protein product is CASSLVAGAQYF.

The chain combines TRBV21-1 with TRBJ1-5. TRBV21-1 is termed a pseudogene. This CDR3 contains 15 residues. CDR3 coding DNA: TGTGCCAGCAACCGAACAGGGACTGGCAATCAGCCCCAGCATTTT. Translating gives CASNRTGTGNQPQHF.

In this sample, this clone turned up once. The chain is built from TRBV14 and TRBJ2-1; D is undetermined. The length of the CDR3 is 12 residues. Trimming pared 0 bases from V and 15 bases from J, leaving 12 bases between. Germline CDR1 reads SGHDN; CDR2 reads FVKESK. CDR3 bases: TGTGCCAGCAGCCAAGATTGGAAACCCCGGTTCTTC. Translation gives CASSQDWKPRFF.